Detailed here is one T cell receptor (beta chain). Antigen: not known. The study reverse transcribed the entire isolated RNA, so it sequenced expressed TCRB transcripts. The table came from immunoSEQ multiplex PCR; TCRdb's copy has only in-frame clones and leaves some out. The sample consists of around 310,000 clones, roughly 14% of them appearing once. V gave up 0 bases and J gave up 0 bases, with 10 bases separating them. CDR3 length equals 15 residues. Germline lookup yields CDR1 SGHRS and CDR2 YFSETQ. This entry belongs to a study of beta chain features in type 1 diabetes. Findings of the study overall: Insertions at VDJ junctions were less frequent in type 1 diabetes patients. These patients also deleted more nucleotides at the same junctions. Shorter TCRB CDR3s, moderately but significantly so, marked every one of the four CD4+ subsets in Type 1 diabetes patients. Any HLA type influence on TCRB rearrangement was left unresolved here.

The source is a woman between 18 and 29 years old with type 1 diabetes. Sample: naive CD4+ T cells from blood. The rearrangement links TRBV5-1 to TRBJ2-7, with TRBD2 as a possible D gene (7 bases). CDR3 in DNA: TGCGCCAGCAGCTTGGTCGGGGGGCTCTCCTACGAGCAGTACTTC. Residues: CASSLVGGLSYEQYF.